This T cell receptor beta chain is from a study of identical twins' blood T cells. Authors' processing steps: Each donor had about 85,000 to nearly 500,000 clonotypes. From the 5' RACE reads, TCRdb called clonotypes with MiXCR, one entry per CDR3 protein. These V and J calls originate from TCRdb's pipeline instead of the authors' own analysis. Of a few hundred thousand distinct CDR3 sequences listed, roughly 27% are singletons. The germline V gene encodes CDR1 SNHLY and CDR2 FYNNEI. This CDR3 comprises 13 residues. V was cut by 8 bases and J by 0 bases, with 9 bases left in between. Three pairs of healthy female monozygous twins were the donors.

V is TRBV2 and J is TRBJ2-3; D unresolved. The TCR comes from a woman between 18 and 50 years old in good health. Sample: PBMCs. CDR3 sequence reads: CASEVSSTDTQYF. In nucleotides, the CDR3 is TGTGCCAGCGAGGTCTCGAGCACAGATACGCAGTATTTT.